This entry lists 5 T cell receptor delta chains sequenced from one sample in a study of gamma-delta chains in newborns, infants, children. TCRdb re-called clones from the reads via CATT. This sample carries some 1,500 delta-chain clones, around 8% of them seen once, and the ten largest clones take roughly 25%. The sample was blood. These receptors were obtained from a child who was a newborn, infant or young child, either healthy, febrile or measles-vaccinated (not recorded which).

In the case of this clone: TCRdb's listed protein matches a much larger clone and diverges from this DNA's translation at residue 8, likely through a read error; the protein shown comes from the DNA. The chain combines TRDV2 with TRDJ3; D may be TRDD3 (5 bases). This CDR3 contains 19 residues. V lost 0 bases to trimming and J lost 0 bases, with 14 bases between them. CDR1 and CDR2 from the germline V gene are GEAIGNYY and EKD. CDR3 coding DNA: TGTGCCTGTGACACCAAGCGTGCTGGGTCCTCCTGGGACACCCGACAGATGTTTTTC. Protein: CACDTKRAGSSWDTRQMFF.

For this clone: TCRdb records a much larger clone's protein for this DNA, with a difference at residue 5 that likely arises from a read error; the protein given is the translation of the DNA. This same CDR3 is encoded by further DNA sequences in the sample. The CDR3 spells CACDRLGDTSSWDTRQMFF. The CDR3 coding sequence is TGTGCCTGTGACAGACTGGGGGATACTAGCTCCTGGGACACCCGACAGATGTTTTTC. The J gene is TRDJ3, the V gene TRDV2; 12 bases align to TRDD3. V lost 2 bases and J lost 0; bases outside the gene matches: 4. This CDR3 contains 19 residues. Germline V lookup: CDR1 GEAIGNYY, CDR2 EKD.

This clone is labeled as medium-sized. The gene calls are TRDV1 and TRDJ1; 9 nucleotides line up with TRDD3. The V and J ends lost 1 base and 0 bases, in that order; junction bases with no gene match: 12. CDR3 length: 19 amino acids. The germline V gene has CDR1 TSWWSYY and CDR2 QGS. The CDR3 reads CALGERGLYWGTYTDKLIF. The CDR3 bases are TGTGCTCTTGGGGAACGTGGGCTGTACTGGGGGACTTACACCGATAAACTCATCTTT.

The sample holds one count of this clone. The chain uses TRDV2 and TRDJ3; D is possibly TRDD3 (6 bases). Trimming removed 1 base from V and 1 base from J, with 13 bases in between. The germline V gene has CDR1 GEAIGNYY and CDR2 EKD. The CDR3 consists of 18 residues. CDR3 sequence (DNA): TGTGCCTGTGACACTGGGGGCAGCGGGTCCTGGGACACCCGACAGATGTTTTTC. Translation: CACDTGGSGSWDTRQMFF.

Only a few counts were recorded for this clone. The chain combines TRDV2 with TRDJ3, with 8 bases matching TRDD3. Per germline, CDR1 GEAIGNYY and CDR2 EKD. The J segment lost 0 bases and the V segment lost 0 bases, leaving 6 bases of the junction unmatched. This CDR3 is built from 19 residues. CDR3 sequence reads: CACDTVLGGSSWDTRQMFF. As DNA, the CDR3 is TGTGCCTGTGACACCGTACTGGGGGGGAGCTCCTGGGACACCCGACAGATGTTTTTC.